This TCR beta chain was documented in a study of T cell responses to AZD1222 COVID-19 vaccine. Generated by immunoSEQ multiplex PCR, the TCRdb table keeps only in-frame clones and is missing some. The sample lists some 120,000 clones; approximately 80% were seen once. A remark on this clone: Its antigen remains unknown.

The CDR3 is made up of 11 amino acids. The germline V and J ends were trimmed by 3 bases and 2 bases, with 0 bases remaining between them. Germline values: CDR1 SGHDT, CDR2 YYEEEE. Study-level results: Nearly half of spike-specific TCRs reportedly target variant regions that are unmutated in the B.1.351 and B.1.1.7 variants. The donor group comprised mostly white British people and more females; the analysis possibly underestimated clonal diversity. Baseline seropositivity occurred in only a handful of AZD1222 recipients.

Sequencing used peripheral blood, obtained 28 days after the second AZD1222 dose. The V and J genes are TRBV5-6 and TRBJ1-3, with D uncertain. The source of this sequence is an adult who received the AZD1222 COVID-19 vaccine. The CDR3 spells CASSSGNTIYF. The CDR3 coding sequence is TGTGCCAGCAGCTCTGGAAACACCATATATTTT.